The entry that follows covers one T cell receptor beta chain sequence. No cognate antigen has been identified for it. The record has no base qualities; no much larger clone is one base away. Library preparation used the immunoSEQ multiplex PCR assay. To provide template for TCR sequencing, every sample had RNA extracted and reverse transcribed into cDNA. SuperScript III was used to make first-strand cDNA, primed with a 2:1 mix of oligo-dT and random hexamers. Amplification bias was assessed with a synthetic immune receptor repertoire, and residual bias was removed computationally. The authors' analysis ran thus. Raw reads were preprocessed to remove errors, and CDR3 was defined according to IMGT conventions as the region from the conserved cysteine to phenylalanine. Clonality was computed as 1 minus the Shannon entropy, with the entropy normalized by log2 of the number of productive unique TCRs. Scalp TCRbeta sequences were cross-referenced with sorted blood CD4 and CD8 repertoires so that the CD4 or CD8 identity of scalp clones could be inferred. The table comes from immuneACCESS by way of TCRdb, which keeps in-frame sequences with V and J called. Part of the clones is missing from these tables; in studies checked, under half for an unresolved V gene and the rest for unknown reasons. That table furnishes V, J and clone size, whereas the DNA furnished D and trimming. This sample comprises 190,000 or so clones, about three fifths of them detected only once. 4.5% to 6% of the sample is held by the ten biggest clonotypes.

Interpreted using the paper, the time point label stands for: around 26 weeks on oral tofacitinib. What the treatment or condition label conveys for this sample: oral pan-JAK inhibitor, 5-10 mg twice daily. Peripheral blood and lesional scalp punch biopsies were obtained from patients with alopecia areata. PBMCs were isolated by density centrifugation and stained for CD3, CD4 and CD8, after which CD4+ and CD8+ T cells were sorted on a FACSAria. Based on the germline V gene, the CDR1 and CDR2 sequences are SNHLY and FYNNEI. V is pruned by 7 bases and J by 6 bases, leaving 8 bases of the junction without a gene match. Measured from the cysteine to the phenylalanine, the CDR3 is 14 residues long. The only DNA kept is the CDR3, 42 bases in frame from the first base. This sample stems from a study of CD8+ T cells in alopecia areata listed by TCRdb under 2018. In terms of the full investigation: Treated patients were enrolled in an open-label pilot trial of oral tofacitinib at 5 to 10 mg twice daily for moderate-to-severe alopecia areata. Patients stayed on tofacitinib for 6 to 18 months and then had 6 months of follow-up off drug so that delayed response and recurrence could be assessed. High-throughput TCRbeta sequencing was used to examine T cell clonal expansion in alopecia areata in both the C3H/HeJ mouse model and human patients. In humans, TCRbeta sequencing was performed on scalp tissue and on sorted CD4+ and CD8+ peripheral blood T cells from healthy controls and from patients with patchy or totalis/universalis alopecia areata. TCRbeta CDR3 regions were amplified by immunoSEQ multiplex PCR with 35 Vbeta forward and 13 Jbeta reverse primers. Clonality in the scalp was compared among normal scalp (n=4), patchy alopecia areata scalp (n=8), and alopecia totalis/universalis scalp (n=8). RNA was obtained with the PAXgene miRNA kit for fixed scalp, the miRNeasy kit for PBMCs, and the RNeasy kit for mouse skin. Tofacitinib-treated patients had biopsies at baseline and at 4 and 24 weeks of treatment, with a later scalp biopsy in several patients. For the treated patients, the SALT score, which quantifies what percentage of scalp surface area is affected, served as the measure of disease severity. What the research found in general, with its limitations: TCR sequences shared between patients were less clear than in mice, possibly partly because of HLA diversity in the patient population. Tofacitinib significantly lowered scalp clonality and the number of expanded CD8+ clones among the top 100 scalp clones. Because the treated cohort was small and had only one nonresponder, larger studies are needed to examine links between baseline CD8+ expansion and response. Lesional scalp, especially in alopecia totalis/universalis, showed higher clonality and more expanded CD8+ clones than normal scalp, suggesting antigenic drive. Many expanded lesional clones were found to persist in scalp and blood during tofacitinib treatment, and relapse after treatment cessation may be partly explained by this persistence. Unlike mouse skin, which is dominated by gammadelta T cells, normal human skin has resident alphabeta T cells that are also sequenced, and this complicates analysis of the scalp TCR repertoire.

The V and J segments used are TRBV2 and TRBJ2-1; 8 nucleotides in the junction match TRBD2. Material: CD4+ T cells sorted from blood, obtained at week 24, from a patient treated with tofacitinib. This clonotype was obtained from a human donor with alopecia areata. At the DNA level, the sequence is TGTGCCAGCACGACTAGCGCTTCCGGCAATGAGCAGTTCTTC. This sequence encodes CASTTSASGNEQFF.